This T cell receptor beta chain was recovered during a study of cytomegalovirus exposure and HLA in healthy donors. Study-wide context: Early released data had roughly 81 million unique TCRs, all coming from HLA-typed donors.

Overall study findings and caveats: A missense DCLRE1C variant was associated with V- and J-gene trimming of TCR beta chains in a later analysis, and an independent cohort replicated the association. CMV serostatus was the sole immune exposure data available.

This CDR3 comprises 16 residues. Germline trimming cut 5 bases from V and 3 bases from J; bases unmatched to any gene: 7. CDR1 and CDR2 from the germline V gene are SGHTA and FQGTGA. In regard to this clone: Its cognate antigen is unknown.

PCR involved 60 Vbeta and 13 Jbeta primers. The data were produced by immunoSEQ multiplex PCR, yet TCRdb's version contains in-frame clones alone and is incomplete. The repertoire has approximately 77,000 clones, 60% to 85% of them found once; the top ten carry 4% to 5.5%. The sequence derives from a man aged 40-49 years in good health and CMV-seronegative. This rearrangement joins TRBV7-3 to TRBJ2-2; 9 nucleotides line up with TRBD1. Sequencing was done on a sample of PBMCs. CDR3 nucleotide sequence: TGTGCCAGCAGCCGGTCCAGGACAGGGGACACCGGGGAGCTGTTTTTT. It translates to CASSRSRTGDTGELFF.